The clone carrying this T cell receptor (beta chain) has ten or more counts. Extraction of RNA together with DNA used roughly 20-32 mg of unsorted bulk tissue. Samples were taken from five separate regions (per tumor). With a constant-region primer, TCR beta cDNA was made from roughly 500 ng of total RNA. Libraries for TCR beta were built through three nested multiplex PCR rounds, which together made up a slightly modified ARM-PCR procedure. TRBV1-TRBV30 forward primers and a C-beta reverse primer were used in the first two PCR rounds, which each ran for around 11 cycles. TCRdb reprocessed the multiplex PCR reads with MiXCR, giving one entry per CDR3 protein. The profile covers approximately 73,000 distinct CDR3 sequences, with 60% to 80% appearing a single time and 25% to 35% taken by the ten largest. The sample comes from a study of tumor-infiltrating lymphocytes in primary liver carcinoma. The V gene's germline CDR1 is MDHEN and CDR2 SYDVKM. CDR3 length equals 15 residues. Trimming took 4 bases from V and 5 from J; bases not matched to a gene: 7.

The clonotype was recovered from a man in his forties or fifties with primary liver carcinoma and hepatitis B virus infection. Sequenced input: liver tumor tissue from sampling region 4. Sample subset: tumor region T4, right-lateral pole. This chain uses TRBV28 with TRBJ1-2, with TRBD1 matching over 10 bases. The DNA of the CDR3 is TGTGCCAGCAGTTCCCGGACAGGGGGGGAATATGGCTACACCTTC. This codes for CASSSRTGGEYGYTF.